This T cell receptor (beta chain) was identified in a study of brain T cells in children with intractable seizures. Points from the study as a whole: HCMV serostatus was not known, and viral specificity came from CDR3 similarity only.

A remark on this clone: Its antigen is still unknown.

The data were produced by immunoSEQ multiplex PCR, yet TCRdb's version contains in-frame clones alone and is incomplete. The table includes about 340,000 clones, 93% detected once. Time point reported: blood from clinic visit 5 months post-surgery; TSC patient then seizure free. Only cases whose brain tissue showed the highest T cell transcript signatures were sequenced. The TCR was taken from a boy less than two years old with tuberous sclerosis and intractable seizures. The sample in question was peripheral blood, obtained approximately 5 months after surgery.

The DNA for the CDR3 is TGCGCCAGCAGCTCGGACAGAATTATGAACACTGAAGCTTTCTTT. Translation gives CASSSDRIMNTEAFF. The chain joins TRBV5-1 to TRBJ1-1; TRBD1 is a possible D gene (6 bases). Trimming took off 3 bases at V and 0 bases at J, with 12 bases between the two ends. In germline, CDR1 is SGHRS, CDR2 YFSETQ. The CDR3 covers 15 residues.